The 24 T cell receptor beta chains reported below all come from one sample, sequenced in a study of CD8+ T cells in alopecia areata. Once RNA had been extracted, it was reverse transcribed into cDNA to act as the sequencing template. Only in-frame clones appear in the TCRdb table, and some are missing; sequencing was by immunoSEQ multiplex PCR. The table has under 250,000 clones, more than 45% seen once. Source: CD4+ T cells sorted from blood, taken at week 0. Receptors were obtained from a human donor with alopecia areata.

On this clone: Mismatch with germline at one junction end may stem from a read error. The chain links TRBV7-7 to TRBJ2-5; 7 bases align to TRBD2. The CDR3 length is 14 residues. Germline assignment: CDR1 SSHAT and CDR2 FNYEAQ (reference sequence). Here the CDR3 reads CASSLAGPTETQYF. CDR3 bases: TGTGCTAGCAGCTTAGCGGGCCCGACAGAGACCCAGTACTTC.

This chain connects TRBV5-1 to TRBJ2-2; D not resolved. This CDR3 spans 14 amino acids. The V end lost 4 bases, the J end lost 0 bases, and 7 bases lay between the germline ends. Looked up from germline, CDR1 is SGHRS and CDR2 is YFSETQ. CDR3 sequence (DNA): TGCGCCAGCAGCCTACTCGCGAACACCGGGGAGCTGTTTTTT. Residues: CASSLLANTGELFF.

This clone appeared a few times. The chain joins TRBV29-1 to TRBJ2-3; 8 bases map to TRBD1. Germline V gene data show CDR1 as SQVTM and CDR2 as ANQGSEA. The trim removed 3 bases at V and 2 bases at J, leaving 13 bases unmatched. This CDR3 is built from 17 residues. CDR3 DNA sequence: TGCAGCGTTGACAGGGGGCGCGGTACGACCTACACAGATACGCAGTATTTT. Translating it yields CSVDRGRGTTYTDTQYF.

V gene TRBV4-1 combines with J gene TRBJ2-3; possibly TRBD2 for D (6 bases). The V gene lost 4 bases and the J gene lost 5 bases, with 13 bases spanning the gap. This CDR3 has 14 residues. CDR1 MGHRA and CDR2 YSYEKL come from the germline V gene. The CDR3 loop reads CASSPRDWQDTQYF. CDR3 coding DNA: TGCGCCAGCAGCCCTAGGGACTGGCAAGATACGCAGTATTTT.

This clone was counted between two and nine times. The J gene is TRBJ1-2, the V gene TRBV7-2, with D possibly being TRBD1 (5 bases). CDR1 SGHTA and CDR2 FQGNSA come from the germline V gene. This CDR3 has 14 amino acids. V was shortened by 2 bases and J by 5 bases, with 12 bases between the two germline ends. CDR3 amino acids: CASSLMSGEYGYTF. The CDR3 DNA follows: TGTGCCAGCAGCTTAATGTCGGGGGAGTATGGCTACACCTTC.

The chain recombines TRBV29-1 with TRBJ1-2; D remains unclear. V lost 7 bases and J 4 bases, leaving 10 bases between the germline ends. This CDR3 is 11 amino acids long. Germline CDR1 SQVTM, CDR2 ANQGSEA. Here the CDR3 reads CSGGHSYGYTF. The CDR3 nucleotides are TGCAGCGGTGGGCACAGCTATGGCTACACCTTC.

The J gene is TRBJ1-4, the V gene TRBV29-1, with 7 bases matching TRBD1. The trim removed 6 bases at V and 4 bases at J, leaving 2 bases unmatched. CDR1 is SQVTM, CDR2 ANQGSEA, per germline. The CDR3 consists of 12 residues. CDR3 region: CSVGDSNEKLFF. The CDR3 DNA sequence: TGCAGCGTGGGGGACAGTAATGAAAAACTGTTTTTT.

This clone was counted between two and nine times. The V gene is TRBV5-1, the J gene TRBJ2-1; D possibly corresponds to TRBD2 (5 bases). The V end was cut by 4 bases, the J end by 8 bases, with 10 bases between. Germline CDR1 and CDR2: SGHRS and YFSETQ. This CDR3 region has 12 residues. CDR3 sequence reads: CASSRGSDEQFF. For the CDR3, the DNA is TGCGCCAGCAGCCGGGGAAGTGATGAGCAGTTCTTC.

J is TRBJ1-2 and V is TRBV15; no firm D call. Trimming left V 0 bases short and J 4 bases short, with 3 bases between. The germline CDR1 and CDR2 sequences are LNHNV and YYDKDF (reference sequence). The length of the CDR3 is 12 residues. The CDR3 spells CATSRDAYGYTF. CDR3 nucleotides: TGTGCCACCAGCAGAGATGCCTATGGCTACACCTTC.

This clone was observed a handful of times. The CDR3 protein is CASSQGTSRHTGELFF. The CDR3 DNA is TGTGCCAGCAGCCAAGGGACTAGCAGACACACCGGGGAGCTGTTTTTT. The V and J genes are TRBV7-8 and TRBJ2-2; 9 bases map to TRBD2. The V gene end was trimmed by 5 bases and the J gene end by 3 bases; junction bases not matched to a gene: 7. The CDR3 runs 16 residues. In germline, CDR1 is SGHVS, CDR2 FQNEAQ.

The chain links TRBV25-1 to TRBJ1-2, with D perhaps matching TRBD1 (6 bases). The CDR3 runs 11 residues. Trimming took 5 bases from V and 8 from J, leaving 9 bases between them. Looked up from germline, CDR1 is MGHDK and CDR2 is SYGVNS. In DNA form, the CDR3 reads TGTGCCAGCAGTAATACAGGGGGCTACACCTTC. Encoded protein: CASSNTGGYTF.

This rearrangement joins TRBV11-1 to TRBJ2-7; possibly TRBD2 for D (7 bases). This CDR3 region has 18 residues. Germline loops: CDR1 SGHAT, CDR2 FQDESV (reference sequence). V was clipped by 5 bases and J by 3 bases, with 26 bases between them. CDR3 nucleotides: TGTGCCAGCAGCCGCAAGCAGAGGAGGGAGGGACAAGACTACGAGCAGTACTTC. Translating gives CASSRKQRREGQDYEQYF.

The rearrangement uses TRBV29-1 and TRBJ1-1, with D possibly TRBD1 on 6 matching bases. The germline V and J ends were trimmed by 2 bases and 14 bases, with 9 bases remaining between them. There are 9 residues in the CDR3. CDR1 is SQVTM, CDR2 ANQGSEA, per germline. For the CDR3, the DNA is TGCAGCGTTGAAACAGGGTACTTCTTT. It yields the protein CSVETGYFF.

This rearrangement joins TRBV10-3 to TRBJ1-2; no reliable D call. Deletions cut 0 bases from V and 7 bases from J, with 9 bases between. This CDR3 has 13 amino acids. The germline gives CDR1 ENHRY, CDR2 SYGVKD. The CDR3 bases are TGTGCCATCAGTGAGTCGGCCCGGGGTGGCTACACCTTC. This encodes CAISESARGGYTF.

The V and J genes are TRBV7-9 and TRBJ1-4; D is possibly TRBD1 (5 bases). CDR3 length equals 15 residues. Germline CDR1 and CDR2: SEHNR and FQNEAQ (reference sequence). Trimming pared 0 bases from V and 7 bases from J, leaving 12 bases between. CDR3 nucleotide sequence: TGTGCCAGCAGCTTAGCGGTAGGGGCTGGTGAAAAACTGTTTTTT. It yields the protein CASSLAVGAGEKLFF.

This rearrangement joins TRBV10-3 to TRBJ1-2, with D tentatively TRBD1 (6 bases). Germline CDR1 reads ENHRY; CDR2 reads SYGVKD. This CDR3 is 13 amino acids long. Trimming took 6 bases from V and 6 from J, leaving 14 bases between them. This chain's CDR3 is CAIRSQGMDGYTF. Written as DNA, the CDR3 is TGTGCCATCAGATCACAGGGAATGGATGGCTACACCTTC.

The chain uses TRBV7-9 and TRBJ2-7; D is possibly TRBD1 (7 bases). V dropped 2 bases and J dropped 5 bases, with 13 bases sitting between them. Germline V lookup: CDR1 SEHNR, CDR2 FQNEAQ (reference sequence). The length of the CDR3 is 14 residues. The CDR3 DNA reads TGTGCCAGCAGCTTACCGGAGGGGGCGAACGAGCAGTACTTC. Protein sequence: CASSLPEGANEQYF.

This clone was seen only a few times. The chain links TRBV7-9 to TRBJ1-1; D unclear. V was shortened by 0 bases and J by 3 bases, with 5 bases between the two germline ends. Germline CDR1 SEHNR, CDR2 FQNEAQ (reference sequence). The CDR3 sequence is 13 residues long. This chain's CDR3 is CASSLAGYTEAFF. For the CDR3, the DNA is TGTGCCAGCAGCTTAGCAGGGTACACTGAAGCTTTCTTT. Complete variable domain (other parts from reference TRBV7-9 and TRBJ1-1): DTGVSQNPRHKITKRGQNVTFRCDPISEHNRLYWYRQTLGQGPEFLTYFQNEAQLEKSRLLSDRFSAERPKGSFSTLEIQRTEQGDSAMYLCASSLAGYTEAFFGQGTRLTVV.

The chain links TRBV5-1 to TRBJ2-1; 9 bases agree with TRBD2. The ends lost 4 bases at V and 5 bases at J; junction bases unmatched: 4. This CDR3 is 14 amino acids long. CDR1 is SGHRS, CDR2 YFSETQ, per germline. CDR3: CASSPERGDNEQFF. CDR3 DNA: TGCGCCAGCAGCCCCGAGCGGGGGGACAATGAGCAGTTCTTC. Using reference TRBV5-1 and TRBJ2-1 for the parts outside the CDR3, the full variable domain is KAGVTQTPRYLIKTRGQQVTLSCSPISGHRSVSWYQQTPGQGLQFLFEYFSETQRNKGNFPGRFSGRQFSNSRSEMNVSTLELGDSALYLCASSPERGDNEQFFGPGTRLTVL.

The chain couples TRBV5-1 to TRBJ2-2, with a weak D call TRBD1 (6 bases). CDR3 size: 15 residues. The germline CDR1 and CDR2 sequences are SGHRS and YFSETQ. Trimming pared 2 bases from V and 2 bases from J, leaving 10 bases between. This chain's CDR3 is CASSFGTPNTGELFF. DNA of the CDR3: TGCGCCAGCAGCTTCGGGACACCCAACACCGGGGAGCTGTTTTTT.

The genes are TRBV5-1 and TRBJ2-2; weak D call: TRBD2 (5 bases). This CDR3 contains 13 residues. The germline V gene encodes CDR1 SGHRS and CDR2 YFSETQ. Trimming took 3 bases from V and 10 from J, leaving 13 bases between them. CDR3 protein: CASSSQPREELFF. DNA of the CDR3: TGCGCCAGCAGCTCCCAACCCCGGGAGGAGCTGTTTTTT.

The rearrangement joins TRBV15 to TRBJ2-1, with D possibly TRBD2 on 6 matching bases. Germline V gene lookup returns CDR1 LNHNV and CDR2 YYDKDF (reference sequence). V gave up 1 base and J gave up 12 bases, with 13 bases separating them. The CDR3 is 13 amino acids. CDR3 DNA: TGTGCCACCAGCAGAGCGGACTACCTAAGGCAGTTCTTC. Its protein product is CATSRADYLRQFF.

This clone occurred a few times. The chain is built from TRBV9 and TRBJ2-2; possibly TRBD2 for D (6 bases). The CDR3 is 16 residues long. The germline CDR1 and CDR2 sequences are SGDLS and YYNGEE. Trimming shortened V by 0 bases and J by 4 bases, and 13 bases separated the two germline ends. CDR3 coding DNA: TGTGCCAGCAGCGTAGGATTCGGGAGTAGCACCGGGGAGCTGTTTTTT. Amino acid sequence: CASSVGFGSSTGELFF.

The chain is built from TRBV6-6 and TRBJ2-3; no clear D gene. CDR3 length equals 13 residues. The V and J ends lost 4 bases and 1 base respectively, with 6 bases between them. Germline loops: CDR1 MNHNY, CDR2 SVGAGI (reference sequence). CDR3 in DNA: TGTGCCAGCAGTTCTCTCCGCACAGATACGCAGTATTTT. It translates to CASSSLRTDTQYF.